This T cell receptor (beta chain) was identified in a study of blood T cell repertoires in COVID-19. Clones were sequenced by immunoSEQ multiplex PCR, and TCRdb holds only the in-frame ones, with some missing. In the table there are about 240,000 clones, approximately 78% of which are singletons. Germline V gene sequence: CDR1 MGHRA, CDR2 YSYEKL. The V gene lost 0 bases and the J gene lost 8 bases, with 13 bases spanning the gap. There are 14 residues in the CDR3. Sequenced: peripheral blood. The source is a woman over 75 with COVID-19, enrolled during active disease. The chain has TRBV4-1 and TRBJ1-2, with a weak D call TRBD1 (5 bases). The CDR3, as DNA: TGCGCCAGCAGCCAAGATCCTGGGGCGCGAGGCTACACCTTC. Amino acid sequence: CASSQDPGARGYTF.